Shown below are 13 T cell receptor beta chains from a single sample sequenced in a study of blood T cell repertoires in COVID-19. The table came from immunoSEQ multiplex PCR; TCRdb's copy has only in-frame clones and leaves some out. The data contain approximately 170,000 clones, roughly nine tenths of them singletons. What was sequenced was peripheral blood. The receptors originated from a man in his fifties or sixties with active or convalescent COVID-19.

The V gene is TRBV6-5, the J gene TRBJ1-2; D is unclear. The CDR3 loop spans 15 amino acids. V was cut by 0 bases and J by 4 bases, with 12 bases left in between. Germline values: CDR1 MNHEY, CDR2 SVGAGI. For the CDR3, the DNA is TGTGCCAGCAGTTACTCAAGGGCTAGCCCCTATGGCTACACCTTC. Its protein product is CASSYSRASPYGYTF.

The chain is built from TRBV5-6 and TRBJ1-5; D possibly corresponds to TRBD1 (5 bases). The germline gives CDR1 SGHDT, CDR2 YYEEEE. The CDR3 sequence is 15 residues long. The germline V and J ends were trimmed by 1 base and 3 bases, with 11 bases remaining between them. Written as DNA, the CDR3 is TGTGCCAGCAGCTTGAGGGGACTGATCAATCAGCCCCAGCATTTT. Its translation: CASSLRGLINQPQHF.

The chain employs TRBV29-1 and TRBJ1-3; D gene unclear. The CDR3 contains 14 residues. Trimming took off 3 bases at V and 0 bases at J, with 9 bases between the two ends. CDR1 and CDR2 (germline): SQVTM, ANQGSEA. The CDR3 DNA reads as TGCAGCGTTGAGAGGGTCCCCTCTGGAAACACCATATATTTT. Amino acid sequence: CSVERVPSGNTIYF.

J is TRBJ1-1 and V is TRBV7-2, with TRBD1 identical over 7 bases. Germline V lookup: CDR1 SGHTA, CDR2 FQGNSA. After removal of 9 bases from V and 4 bases from J, the junction contained 8 bases not matched to a gene. The CDR3 is 13 residues long. The CDR3 sequence is CASSGGRATEAFF. The CDR3 DNA reads TGTGCCAGTTCAGGGGGTAGGGCCACTGAAGCTTTCTTT.

CDR3 loop: CASSQEGVGGGVLDVYNEQFF. The CDR3 coding sequence is TGTGCCAGCAGCCAAGAAGGAGTGGGCGGAGGGGTCCTCGATGTGTACAATGAGCAGTTCTTC. V gene TRBV14 combines with J gene TRBJ2-1, with D maybe TRBD2 (6 bases). Germline V gene sequence: CDR1 SGHDN, CDR2 FVKESK. The CDR3 is made up of 21 amino acids. V was clipped by 0 bases and J by 4 bases, with 28 bases between them.

The chain combines TRBV12-5 with TRBJ2-1; D may be TRBD2 (6 bases). The CDR3 length is 15 residues. V was shortened by 5 bases and J by 8 bases, with 19 bases between the two germline ends. Germline assignment: CDR1 LGHNT and CDR2 FRNRAP. CDR3 protein: CASGPGGTVPHEQFF. CDR3 DNA sequence: TGTGCTAGTGGTCCGGGCGGGACCGTCCCCCATGAGCAGTTCTTC.

This chain uses TRBV9 with TRBJ2-3, with TRBD2 identical over 12 bases. The CDR3 sequence is 21 residues long. V was clipped by 0 bases and J by 2 bases; unmatched bases: 16. Germline lookup yields CDR1 SGDLS and CDR2 YYNGEE. This CDR3 is CASSVGSTSGRWHPLTDTQYF. CDR3 nucleotides: TGTGCCAGCAGCGTAGGTTCTACTAGCGGGAGGTGGCACCCCCTCACAGATACGCAGTATTTT.

The rearrangement links TRBV3-1 (or the pseudogene TRBV3-2) to TRBJ2-3; 7 nucleotides line up with TRBD2. With 3 bases clipped from V and 2 bases from J, the junction kept 2 bases outside the gene matches. This CDR3 is built from 14 residues. Germline assignment: CDR1 LGHDT and CDR2 YNNKEL (reference sequence). The CDR3 nucleotides are TGTGCCAGCAGCCACGGGACTAACACAGATACGCAGTATTTT. Amino acid sequence: CASSHGTNTDTQYF.

The V gene is TRBV12-5, the J gene TRBJ2-2, with 10 positions matching TRBD1. There are 14 residues in the CDR3. CDR1 and CDR2 from the germline V gene are LGHNT and FRNRAP. V trimming: 9 bases; J trimming: 4 bases; junction bases outside the gene matches: 5. CDR3 protein: CARGDRGITGELFF. As DNA, the CDR3 is TGTGCTAGGGGGGACAGGGGTATCACCGGGGAGCTGTTTTTT.

This chain joins TRBV2 and TRBJ2-7; possible D gene TRBD2, 5 bases. Trimming took 10 bases from V and 0 from J, leaving 22 bases between them. Germline CDR1 reads SNHLY; CDR2 reads FYNNEI. The CDR3 length is 16 residues. The CDR3 DNA reads as TGTGCCAACAAGCGCGAAGGGAGCGCGAGCTCCTACGAGCAGTACTTC. Protein sequence: CANKREGSASSYEQYF.

The count of this clone is one. J is TRBJ1-2 and V is TRBV9, with D unclear. Germline CDR1 reads SGDLS; CDR2 reads YYNGEE. CDR3 size: 13 residues. V dropped 4 bases and J dropped 0 bases, with 7 bases sitting between them. The CDR3 DNA reads TGTGCCAGCAGCTTGACATCTAACTATGGCTACACCTTC. Amino acid sequence: CASSLTSNYGYTF.

The CDR3: CASSLWRTSTNEKLFF. For the CDR3, the DNA is TGTGCCAGCAGCTTATGGAGGACCTCAACTAATGAAAAACTGTTTTTT. This chain connects TRBV7-6 to TRBJ1-4; D uncertain. The CDR3 covers 16 residues. The V and J ends lost 2 bases and 0 bases respectively, with 10 bases between them. The germline CDR1 and CDR2 sequences are SGHVS and FNYEAQ.

This clone turned up a few times. The chain has TRBV27 and TRBJ2-3, with TRBD2 as a possible D gene (5 bases). The CDR3 is 16 residues long. The V end was cut by 4 bases, the J end by 1 base, with 15 bases between. Germline values: CDR1 MNHEY, CDR2 SMNVEV (reference sequence). CDR3 in DNA: TGTGCCAGCAGTTCCCTCCTAGTGAGGGGCACAGATACGCAGTATTTT. This encodes CASSSLLVRGTDTQYF.